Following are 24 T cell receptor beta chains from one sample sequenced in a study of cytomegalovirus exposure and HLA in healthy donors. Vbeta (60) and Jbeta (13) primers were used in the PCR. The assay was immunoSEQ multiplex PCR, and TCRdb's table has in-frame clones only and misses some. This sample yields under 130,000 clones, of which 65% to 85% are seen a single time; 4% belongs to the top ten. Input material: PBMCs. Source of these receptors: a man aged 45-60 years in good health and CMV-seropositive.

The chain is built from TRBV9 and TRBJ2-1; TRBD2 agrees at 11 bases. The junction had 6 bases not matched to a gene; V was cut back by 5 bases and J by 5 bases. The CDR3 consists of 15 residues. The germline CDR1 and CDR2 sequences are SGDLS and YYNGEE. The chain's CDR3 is CASSAPGLADNEQFF. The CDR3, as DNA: TGTGCCAGCAGTGCACCGGGACTAGCGGACAATGAGCAGTTCTTC.

For the CDR3, the DNA is TGTGCCAGCTCCCCAGGGACTAGCGGGAGGGGCGAGCAGTACTTC. This codes for CASSPGTSGRGEQYF. The rearrangement links TRBV18 to TRBJ2-7; TRBD2 aligns across 16 bases. There are 15 residues in the CDR3. The germline V gene encodes CDR1 KGHSH and CDR2 LQKENI. The junction had 5 bases not matched to a gene; V was cut back by 6 bases and J by 6 bases.

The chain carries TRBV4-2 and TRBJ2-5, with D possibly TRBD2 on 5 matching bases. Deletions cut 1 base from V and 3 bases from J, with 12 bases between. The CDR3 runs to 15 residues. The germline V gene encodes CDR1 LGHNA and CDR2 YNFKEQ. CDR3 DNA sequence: TGTGCCAGCAGCCAAGTTGTTGCGGGTGAAGAGACCCAGTACTTC. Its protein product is CASSQVVAGEETQYF.

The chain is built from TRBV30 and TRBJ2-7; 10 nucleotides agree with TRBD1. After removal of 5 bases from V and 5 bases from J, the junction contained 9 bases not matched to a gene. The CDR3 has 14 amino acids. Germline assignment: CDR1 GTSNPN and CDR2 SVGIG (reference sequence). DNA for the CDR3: TGTGCCTGGTCGGACAGGGGGTTCGGAGACGAGCAGTACTTC. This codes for CAWSDRGFGDEQYF.

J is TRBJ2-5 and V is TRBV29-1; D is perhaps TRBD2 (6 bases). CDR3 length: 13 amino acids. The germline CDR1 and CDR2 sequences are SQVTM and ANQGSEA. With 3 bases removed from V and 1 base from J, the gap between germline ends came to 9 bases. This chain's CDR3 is CSVDETSQETQYF. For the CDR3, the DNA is TGCAGCGTTGATGAGACTAGCCAAGAGACCCAGTACTTC.

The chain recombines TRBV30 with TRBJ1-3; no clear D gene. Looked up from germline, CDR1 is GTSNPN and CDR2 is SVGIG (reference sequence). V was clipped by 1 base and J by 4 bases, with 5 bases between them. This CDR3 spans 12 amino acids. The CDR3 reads CAWSALGNTIYF. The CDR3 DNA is TGTGCCTGGAGTGCTCTGGGAAACACCATATATTTT.

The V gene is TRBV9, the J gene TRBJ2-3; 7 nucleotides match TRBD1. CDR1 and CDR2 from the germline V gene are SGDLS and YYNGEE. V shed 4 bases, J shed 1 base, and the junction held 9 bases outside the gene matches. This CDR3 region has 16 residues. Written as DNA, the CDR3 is TGTGCCAGCAGCCCTTCCGGGACAGTTCGCACAGATACGCAGTATTTT. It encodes CASSPSGTVRTDTQYF. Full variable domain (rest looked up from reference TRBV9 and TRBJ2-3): DSGVTQTPKHLITATGQRVTLRCSPRSGDLSVYWYQQSLDQGLQFLIQYYNGEERAKGNILERFSAQQFPDLHSELNLSSLELGDSALYFCASSPSGTVRTDTQYFGPGTRLTVL.

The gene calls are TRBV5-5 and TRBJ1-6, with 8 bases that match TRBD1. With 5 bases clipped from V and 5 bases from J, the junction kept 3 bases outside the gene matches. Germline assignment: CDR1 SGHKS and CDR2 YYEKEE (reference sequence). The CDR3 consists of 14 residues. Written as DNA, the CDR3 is TGTGCCAGCAGTCAGGGGGCAGATAATTCACCCCTCCACTTT. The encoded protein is CASSQGADNSPLHF.

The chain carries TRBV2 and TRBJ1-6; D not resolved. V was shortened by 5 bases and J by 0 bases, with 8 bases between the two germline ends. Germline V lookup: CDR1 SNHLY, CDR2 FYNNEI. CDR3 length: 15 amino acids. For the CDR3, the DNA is TGTGCCAGCAGTAGGGAGACCTCCTATAATTCACCCCTCCACTTT. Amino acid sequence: CASSRETSYNSPLHF.

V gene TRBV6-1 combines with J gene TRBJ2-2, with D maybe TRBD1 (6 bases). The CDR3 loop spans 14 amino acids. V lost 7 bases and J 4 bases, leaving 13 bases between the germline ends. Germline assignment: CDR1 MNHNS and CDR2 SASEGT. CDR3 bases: TGTGCCAGCATGGTGGGGGCGCCCACCGGGGAGCTGTTTTTT. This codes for CASMVGAPTGELFF.

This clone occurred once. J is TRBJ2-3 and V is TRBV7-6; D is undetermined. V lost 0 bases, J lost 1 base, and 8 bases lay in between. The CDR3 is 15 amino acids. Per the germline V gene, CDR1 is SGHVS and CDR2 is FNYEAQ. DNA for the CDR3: TGTGCCAGCAGCTTAGCGGTAGCAGGCACAGATACGCAGTATTTT. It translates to CASSLAVAGTDTQYF.

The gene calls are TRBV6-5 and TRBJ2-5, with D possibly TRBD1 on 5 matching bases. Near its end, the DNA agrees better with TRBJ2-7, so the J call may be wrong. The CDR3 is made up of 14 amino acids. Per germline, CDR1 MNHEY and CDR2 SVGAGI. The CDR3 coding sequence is TGTGCCAGCAGTTACACCCAGGGCGCCTACGAGCAGTACTTC. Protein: CASSYTQGAYEQYF.

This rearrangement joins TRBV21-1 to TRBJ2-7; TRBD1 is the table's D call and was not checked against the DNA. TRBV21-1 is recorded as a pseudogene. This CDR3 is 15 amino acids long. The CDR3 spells CASSKDRETRNEQYF. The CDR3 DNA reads TGTGCCAGCAGCAAAGACAGGGAAACAAGGAACGAGCAGTACTTC.

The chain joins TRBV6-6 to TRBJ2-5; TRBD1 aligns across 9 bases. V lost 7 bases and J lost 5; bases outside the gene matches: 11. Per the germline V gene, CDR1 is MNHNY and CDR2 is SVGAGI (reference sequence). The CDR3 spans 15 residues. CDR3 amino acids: CASILQQGARETQYF. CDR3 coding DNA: TGTGCCAGCATCCTCCAACAGGGGGCGCGTGAGACCCAGTACTTC.

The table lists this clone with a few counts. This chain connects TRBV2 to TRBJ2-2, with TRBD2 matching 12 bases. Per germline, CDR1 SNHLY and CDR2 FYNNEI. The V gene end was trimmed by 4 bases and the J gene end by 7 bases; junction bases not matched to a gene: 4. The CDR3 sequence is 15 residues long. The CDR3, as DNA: TGTGCCAGCAGTGCTCTAGCGGGAGGGATCGGGGAGCTGTTTTTT. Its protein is CASSALAGGIGELFF.

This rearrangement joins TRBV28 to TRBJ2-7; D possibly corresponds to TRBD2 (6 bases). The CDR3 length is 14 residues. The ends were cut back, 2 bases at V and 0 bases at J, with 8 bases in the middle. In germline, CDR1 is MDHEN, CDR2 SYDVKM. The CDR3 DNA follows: TGTGCCAGCAGTTTAGCCGGGAGCTCCTACGAGCAGTACTTC. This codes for CASSLAGSSYEQYF.

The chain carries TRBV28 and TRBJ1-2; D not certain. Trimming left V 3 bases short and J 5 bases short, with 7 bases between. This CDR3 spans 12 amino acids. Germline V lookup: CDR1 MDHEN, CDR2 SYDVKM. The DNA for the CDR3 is TGTGCCAGCAGTTTTGGAGTTTATGGCTACACCTTC. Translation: CASSFGVYGYTF.

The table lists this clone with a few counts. The DNA for the CDR3 is TGTGCCAGTAGTGCAGGACTAGGTTTCACAGATACGCAGTATTTT. Amino acids: CASSAGLGFTDTQYF. This rearrangement joins TRBV19 to TRBJ2-3; TRBD2 matches 7 bases. Germline CDR1 LNHDA, CDR2 SQIVND (reference sequence). The CDR3 has 15 residues. Trimming removed 5 bases from V and 2 bases from J; junction bases left unmatched: 7.

Here the CDR3 reads CAISDYGQGYEQYF. The CDR3 DNA follows: TGTGCCATCAGTGATTACGGACAGGGCTACGAGCAGTACTTC. The chain recombines TRBV10-3 with TRBJ2-5, with 8 bases matching TRBD1. TRBJ2-7 matches the DNA end more closely, so the J call is doubtful. Per the germline V gene, CDR1 is ENHRY and CDR2 is SYGVKD. This CDR3 contains 14 residues.

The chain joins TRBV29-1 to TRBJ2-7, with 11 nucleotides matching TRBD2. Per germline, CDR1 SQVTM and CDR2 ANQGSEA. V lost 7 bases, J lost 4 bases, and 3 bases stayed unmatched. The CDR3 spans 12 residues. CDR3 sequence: CSAGLAGYEQYF. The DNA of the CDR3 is TGCAGCGCCGGACTAGCGGGTTACGAGCAGTACTTC.

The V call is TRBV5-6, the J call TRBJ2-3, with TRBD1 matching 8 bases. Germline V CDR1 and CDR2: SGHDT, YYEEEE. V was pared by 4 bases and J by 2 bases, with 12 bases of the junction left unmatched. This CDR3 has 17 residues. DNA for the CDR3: TGTGCCAGCAGCCATAAACCGGACAGGGCGTTCACAGATACGCAGTATTTT. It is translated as CASSHKPDRAFTDTQYF. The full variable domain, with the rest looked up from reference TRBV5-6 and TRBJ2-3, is DAGVTQSPTHLIKTRGQQVTLRCSPKSGHDTVSWYQQALGQGPQFIFQYYEEEERQRGNFPDRFSGHQFPNYSSELNVNALLLGDSALYLCASSHKPDRAFTDTQYFGPGTRLTVL.

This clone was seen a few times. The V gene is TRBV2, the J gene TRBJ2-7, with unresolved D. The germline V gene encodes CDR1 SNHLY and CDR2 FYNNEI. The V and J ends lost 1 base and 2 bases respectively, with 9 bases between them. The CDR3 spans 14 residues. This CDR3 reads CASSEGVPPYEQYF. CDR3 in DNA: TGTGCCAGCAGTGAAGGCGTTCCCCCCTACGAGCAGTACTTC.

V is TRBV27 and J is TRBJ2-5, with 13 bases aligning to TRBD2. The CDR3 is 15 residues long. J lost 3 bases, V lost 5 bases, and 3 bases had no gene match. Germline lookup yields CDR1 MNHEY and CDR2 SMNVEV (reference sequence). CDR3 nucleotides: TGTGCCAGCAGTCCCGGACTAGCGGGAGAAGAGACCCAGTACTTC. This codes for CASSPGLAGEETQYF.

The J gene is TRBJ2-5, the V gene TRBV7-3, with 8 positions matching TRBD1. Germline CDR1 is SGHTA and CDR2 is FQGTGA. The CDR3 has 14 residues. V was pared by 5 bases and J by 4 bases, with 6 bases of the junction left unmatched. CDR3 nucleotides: TGTGCCAGCAGCGAAAAACAGGGGGTAGAGACCCAGTACTTC. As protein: CASSEKQGVETQYF.